This T cell receptor beta chain is drawn from a study of blood T cell repertoires in COVID-19. Background on the study: T cells, B-cell-depleted T cells, or PBMCs provided the cDNA or gDNA that served as material.

Original processing methods: Amplified reference gene primers provided the basis for estimating nucleated cell counts. Repertoires were generated with immunoSEQ multiplex PCR, while TCRdb's copy carries only in-frame clones and drops some. The V and J calls and clone size were taken over from that table, and D and trimming were inferred from the DNA. Of some 200,000 clones listed, around four fifths are singletons. The study drew participants aged about 18 to 89 years from about two dozen US areas. Clinical history reported by participants formed the basis on which cohorts were assigned. V shed 2 bases and J shed 4 bases, with 11 bases lying between them. The CDR3 runs to 14 residues. The germline V gene encodes CDR1 SGHTA and CDR2 FQGNSA.

The chain uses TRBV7-2 and TRBJ1-2; no reliable D call. Sequencing was done on a sample of PBMCs or T cells enriched from blood (not recorded which). The receptor comes from a man aged 35 to 55 who had recovered from COVID-19. The CDR3 loop is CASSLQVLSYGYTF. The CDR3 DNA sequence: TGTGCCAGCAGCTTACAGGTTCTCAGCTATGGCTACACCTTC.